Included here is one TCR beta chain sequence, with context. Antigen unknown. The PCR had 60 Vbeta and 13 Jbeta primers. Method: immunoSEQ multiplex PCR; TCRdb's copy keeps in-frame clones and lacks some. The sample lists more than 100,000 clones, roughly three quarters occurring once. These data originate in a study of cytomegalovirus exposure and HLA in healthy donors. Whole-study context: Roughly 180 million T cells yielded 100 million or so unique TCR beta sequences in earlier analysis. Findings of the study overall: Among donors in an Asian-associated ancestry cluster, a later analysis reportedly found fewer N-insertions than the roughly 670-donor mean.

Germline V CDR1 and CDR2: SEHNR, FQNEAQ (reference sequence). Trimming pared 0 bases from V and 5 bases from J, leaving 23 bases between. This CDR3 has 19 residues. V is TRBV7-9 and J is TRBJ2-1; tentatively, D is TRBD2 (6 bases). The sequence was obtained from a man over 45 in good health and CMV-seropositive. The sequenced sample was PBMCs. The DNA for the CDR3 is TGTGCCAGCAGCTTAGCGGGGGAGGTCCGCGTCACACGTCACAATGAGCAGTTCTTC. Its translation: CASSLAGEVRVTRHNEQFF.